These 12 T cell receptor beta chains share one sample of origin, sequenced in a study of T cell repertoires in cytomegalovirus infection. TCRdb re-derived calls from the reads in MiXCR, one entry per CDR3 protein. This sample has approximately 250,000 distinct CDR3 sequences, with 6.5% found just once. Sequencing was carried out using PBMCs. The receptors shown here come from a human donor in good health (CMV status not recorded). Some clones in this sample may be carry-over from other donors' samples.

With regard to this clonotype: This sequence may be a read error, since a much larger clone differs from it by one base. The J gene is TRBJ1-1, the V gene TRBV20-1; 7 nucleotides align to TRBD1. J lost 4 bases, V lost 6 bases, and 5 bases had no gene match. The CDR3 contains 12 residues. Per germline, CDR1 DFQATT and CDR2 SNEGSKA (reference sequence). CDR3 coding DNA: TGCAGTGCCAAGACAGGGAGCACTGAAGCTTTCTTT. The encoded protein is CSAKTGSTEAFF.

This clonotype was observed many times. The V and J genes are TRBV6-2 or TRBV6-3 and TRBJ2-5; TRBD2 might be the D (7 bases). Germline CDR1 and CDR2: MNHEY and SVGEGT. Trimming stripped 6 bases from V and 3 bases from J, with 14 bases between. This CDR3 is 14 amino acids long. CDR3 protein: CASRLWGGEETQYF. Here the CDR3 DNA reads TGTGCCAGCAGACTGTGGGGGGGCGAAGAGACCCAGTACTTC.

V gene TRBV15 combines with J gene TRBJ2-3; D is ambiguous. Trimming took off 1 base at V and 4 bases at J, with 3 bases between the two ends. Germline CDR1 and CDR2: LNHNV and YYDKDF (reference sequence). This CDR3 spans 12 amino acids. CDR3 bases: TGTGCCACCAGCAGAGCCGCAGATACGCAGTATTTT. It encodes CATSRAADTQYF.

V is TRBV10-3 and J is TRBJ1-1; D unclear. Germline values: CDR1 ENHRY, CDR2 SYGVKD. The CDR3 covers 13 residues. V was cut by 3 bases and J by 10 bases, with 15 bases left in between. CDR3 bases: TGTGCCATCAGTGAACAGCCGAGATCCGGAGCTTTCTTT. Translated, it gives CAISEQPRSGAFF.

This clonotype was detected many times. The CDR3 loop reads CASSRRGDEQFF. As DNA, the CDR3 is TGTGCCAGCAGCCGCAGGGGGGATGAGCAGTTCTTC. This rearrangement joins TRBV11-3 to TRBJ2-1; possibly TRBD1 for D (7 bases). The CDR3 extends over 12 amino acids. The germline CDR1 and CDR2 sequences are SGHNT and YENEEA. V was shortened by 5 bases and J by 8 bases, with 10 bases between the two germline ends.

This clonotype appeared many times. This rearrangement joins TRBV10-3 to TRBJ2-7, with unresolved D. The ends were cut back, 2 bases at V and 2 bases at J, with 7 bases in the middle. This CDR3 has 13 amino acids. The germline V gene has CDR1 ENHRY and CDR2 SYGVKD. The CDR3 DNA is TGTGCCATCAGTGAGGCCAGCACCTACGAGCAGTACTTC. Translated, it gives CAISEASTYEQYF.

This clonotype showed up many times. The chain links TRBV7-8 to TRBJ2-7; D could derive from TRBD1 or TRBD2 (5 bases each). The CDR3 runs to 15 residues. The germline V gene encodes CDR1 SGHVS and CDR2 FQNEAQ. V shed 1 base and J shed 4 bases, with 14 bases lying between them. In DNA form, the CDR3 reads TGTGCCAGCAGCTTAGGAACGACGGGGCTGTACGAGCAGTACTTC. It encodes CASSLGTTGLYEQYF.

Many counts were recorded for this clonotype. The genes are TRBV10-2 and TRBJ2-7; TRBD1 might be the D (6 bases). The CDR3 runs to 14 residues. Trimming took 8 bases from V and 0 from J, leaving 14 bases between them. Germline V gene data show CDR1 as WSHSY and CDR2 as SAAADI. DNA for the CDR3: TGCGCCAGCTCGTTAAGGGGGAACTCCTACGAGCAGTACTTC. Its protein product is CASSLRGNSYEQYF.

This clonotype was found many times. The chain employs TRBV3-1 and TRBJ1-6, with no clear D. The CDR3 length is 12 residues. V was trimmed by 4 bases and J by 12 bases, leaving 10 bases between them. Looked up from germline, CDR1 is LGHDT and CDR2 is YNNKEL (reference sequence). The CDR3 spells CASSRETKPLHF. In DNA form, the CDR3 reads TGTGCCAGCAGCCGAGAGACGAAACCCCTCCACTTT.

This clonotype was seen many times. The chain is built from TRBV4-1 and TRBJ1-1, with no clear D. Deletions cut 4 bases from V and 2 bases from J, with 14 bases between. Germline-derived CDR1 and CDR2 are MGHRA and YSYEKL. This CDR3 has 15 amino acids. CDR3 DNA: TGCGCCAGCAGCCTCTTCCCACACGGCAACACTGAAGCTTTCTTT. Amino acid sequence: CASSLFPHGNTEAFF.

This clonotype was recorded many times. V is TRBV29-1 and J is TRBJ2-5; D assignment may be TRBD1 or TRBD2 (5 bases each). Germline V gene data show CDR1 as SQVTM and CDR2 as ANQGSEA. This CDR3 is built from 15 residues. The ends were cut back, 2 bases at V and 4 bases at J, with 17 bases in the middle. CDR3 DNA sequence: TGCAGCGTTGAAAATTCTCGGGACCGGGGAGAGACCCAGTACTTC. Its translation is CSVENSRDRGETQYF. Supplemented by reference TRBV29-1 and TRBJ2-5, the full variable domain reads SAVISQKPSRDICQRGTSLTIQCQVDSQVTMMFWYRQQPGQSLTLIATANQGSEATYESGFVIDKFPISRPNLTFSTLTVSNMSPEDSSIYLCSVENSRDRGETQYFGPGTRLLVL.

The V and J genes are TRBV24-1 and TRBJ2-1; 11 nucleotides match TRBD2. CDR3 length: 17 amino acids. V was clipped by 3 bases and J by 3 bases; unmatched bases: 6. CDR1 is KGHDR, CDR2 SFDVKD, per germline. CDR3 residues: CATSDMTGTSGYNEQFF. In DNA form, the CDR3 reads TGTGCCACCAGTGATATGACCGGGACTAGCGGCTACAATGAGCAGTTCTTC.